A selection of T cell receptor beta chains follows, all from one sample in a study of T-cell memory formation after mild COVID-19. TCRdb passed the 5' RACE reads through MiXCR, listing each CDR3 protein once. Among a few hundred thousand distinct CDR3 sequences listed, around 15% were seen once. The sample taken for sequencing was PBMCs or a T cell subset sorted from them (not recorded which). These receptors all stem from a man between 18 and 29 years old who had mild COVID-19 (a few samples of this study predate the infection). Cell type and time point are not known. CDR3s leave out the opening cysteine and the closing phenylalanine or tryptophan. A D gene is named only where the DNA matches it firmly.

V gene,CDR3 length,D gene,J gene,CDR3 protein
TRBV27,11,.,TRBJ1-6,ASSLTTGVPLH
TRBV7-2,16,.,TRBJ2-1,ASRPQGLRKSSYNEQF
TRBV6-5,13,TRBD1,TRBJ2-3,ASRPLGGLTNTQY
TRBV2,11,.,TRBJ1-1,ASSEGRSTEAF
TRBV29-1,11,.,TRBJ1-6,SVGADRNSPLH
TRBV7-9,13,.,TRBJ2-1,ASSPSGDTHIEQF
TRBV12-3/TRBV12-4,11,TRBD2,TRBJ2-3,VNERGPADTQY
TRBV4-3,15,.,TRBJ2-3,ASSQGSAGAYTDTQY
TRBV7-2,11,TRBD1,TRBJ2-7,ASSWGQGYEQY
TRBV9,16,.,TRBJ2-3,ASSVRGQFVAGTDTQY
TRBV10-3,12,TRBD1,TRBJ1-1,AIRGDRENTEAF
TRBV5-1,13,.,TRBJ1-1,ASSPWGGVNTEAF
TRBV6-2/TRBV6-3,14,TRBD1,TRBJ1-5,ASSPSRQGRNQPQH
TRBV7-8,13,.,TRBJ1-5,ASSLSGGGWKPQH
TRBV12-3/TRBV12-4,9,.,TRBJ2-1,ASSLGFGQF
TRBV29-1,9,TRBD1,TRBJ2-7,SVGQGAEQY
TRBV7-2,11,TRBD1,TRBJ2-5,ASRRTGWETQY
TRBV15,13,TRBD2,TRBJ2-5,ATSNSLLGGETQY
TRBV19,14,.,TRBJ1-5,ASSSRTGYSNQPQH
TRBV7-8,14,TRBD1,TRBJ2-7,ASSLATDRVLYEQY
TRBV20-1,10,.,TRBJ1-1,SARTGNTEAF
TRBV9,11,.,TRBJ1-1,ASSVDVYSEAF
TRBV4-2,13,TRBD2,TRBJ2-3,ASSGSAGGPDTQY
TRBV28,13,.,TRBJ1-6,ASSSGPTTHSPLH
TRBV5-1,12,.,TRBJ1-2,ASSLVGDDYGYT
TRBV11-2,11,.,TRBJ1-1,ASSFAVVGEAF
TRBV5-6,15,TRBD1,TRBJ2-3,ASSRLVPRGRRDTQY
TRBV5-1,10,.,TRBJ2-7,ASSSTVHEQY
TRBV20-1,12,.,TRBJ1-3,SVLDSRSGNTIY
TRBV7-2,11,.,TRBJ2-3,ASSWLFTDTQY
TRBV29-1,11,.,TRBJ1-1,SVEVRENAEAF
TRBV10-3,12,TRBD1,TRBJ2-1,ASGGQDTPNEQF
TRBV2,12,.,TRBJ2-3,ASRGLFVTDTQY
TRBV10-3,13,TRBD1,TRBJ1-5,AISEPGQDDQPQH
TRBV29-1,12,.,TRBJ2-5,SVVRQGSQETQY
TRBV6-1,13,.,TRBJ2-7,ASSSRGRGFDEQY
TRBV20-1,11,.,TRBJ2-3,SAPGGVSDTQY
TRBV6-4,13,TRBD2,TRBJ2-3,ASSDGGGTTDTQY
TRBV4-1,14,TRBD2,TRBJ2-7,ASSPISGLATYEQY
TRBV28,10,.,TRBJ1-3,ASSSDRYTIY
TRBV4-1,15,TRBD1,TRBJ2-7,ASSQPLTGLGSYEQY
TRBV4-2,12,.,TRBJ1-1,ASSSRGTETEAF
TRBV7-2,11,.,TRBJ2-3,ASSIRPADTQY
TRBV4-2,15,TRBD2,TRBJ2-3,ASSHPLGRGNIDTQY
TRBV4-3,11,TRBD1,TRBJ2-2,ASSETGAGELF
TRBV12-3/TRBV12-4,11,.,.,ASSTTRVGEQY
TRBV6-6,12,TRBD1,TRBJ2-1,ASSFADRYNEQF
TRBV3-1,11,.,TRBJ1-1,ASSQFGSQGAF
TRBV6-1,13,TRBD1,TRBJ2-7,ASSDPGQGRNEQY
TRBV12-3/TRBV12-4,10,.,TRBJ2-3,ASSFEEYTQY
TRBV7-2,13,.,TRBJ2-7,ASSFSTAADYEQY
TRBV6-4,13,TRBD2,TRBJ2-3,ASSDSSGGPDTQY
TRBV4-2,13,.,TRBJ2-3,ASSHRDSPTDTQY